The 27 T cell receptor beta chains below were found in one sample sequenced in a study of T cell repertoires in cytomegalovirus infection. TCRdb processed the reads anew with MiXCR; each CDR3 protein has one entry. The sample holds around 270,000 distinct CDR3 sequences, approximately 9.2% seen once. The source material was PBMCs. The receptor set was obtained from a human donor in good health (CMV status not recorded). Some clones in this sample may be carry-over from other donors' samples.

The chain couples TRBV7-6 to TRBJ2-1; D is uncertain. V dropped 5 bases and J dropped 10 bases, with 12 bases sitting between them. Germline V gene data show CDR1 as SGHVS and CDR2 as FNYEAQ. The CDR3 is made up of 12 amino acids. CDR3 nucleotides: TGTGCCAGCAGCGTCACGCCTCGAGAGCAGTTCTTC. Protein: CASSVTPREQFF.

This clonotype was counted at least ten times. The chain employs TRBV12-3 or TRBV12-4 and TRBJ1-2; the match to TRBD1 covers 9 bases. The CDR3 runs to 14 residues. V lost 6 bases, J lost 2 bases, and 4 bases stayed unmatched. CDR3 protein: CASRFTGGNYGYTF. CDR3 coding DNA: TGTGCCAGCAGATTCACAGGGGGCAACTATGGCTACACCTTC.

This clonotype was counted only a few times. The rearrangement joins TRBV7-4 to TRBJ2-4, with D possibly being TRBD1 or TRBD2 (5 bases each). V gave up 0 bases and J gave up 7 bases, with 22 bases separating them. Germline V gene data show CDR1 as SGHVT and CDR2 as SQSDAQ. This CDR3 spans 18 amino acids. The DNA for the CDR3 is TGTGCCAGCAGCTTAGCGCTGTGGGACGGAAGCGATACGAACATTCAGTACTTC. Residues: CASSLALWDGSDTNIQYF.

The sample holds a few counts of this clonotype. V and J are TRBV7-2 and TRBJ1-2; a weak D match, TRBD1 (6 bases). Trimming cost V 5 bases and J 6 bases, with 16 bases left between them. This CDR3 is built from 14 residues. Germline-derived CDR1 and CDR2 are SGHTA and FQGNSA. The CDR3 DNA follows: TGTGCCAGCAGCCACGGGGGGCAGACAAATGGCTACACCTTC. Protein sequence: CASSHGGQTNGYTF.

This clonotype was found many times. This chain links TRBV7-2 with TRBJ2-7; possibly TRBD1 for D (5 bases). This CDR3 spans 14 amino acids. V lost 0 bases, J lost 3 bases, and 9 bases lay in between. From germline, CDR1 is SGHTA and CDR2 FQGNSA. The CDR3 sequence is CASSLASQGYEQYF. The CDR3 DNA reads TGTGCCAGCAGCTTAGCTTCCCAGGGCTACGAGCAGTACTTC.

This clonotype was detected only a few times. The chain couples TRBV4-3 to TRBJ1-3; 8 bases match TRBD1. Germline V gene lookup returns CDR1 LGHNA and CDR2 YSLEER. This CDR3 has 17 residues. J lost 1 base, V lost 1 base, and 6 bases had no gene match. The CDR3 sequence is CASSQVHTGGSGNTIYF. The CDR3 nucleotides are TGCGCCAGCAGCCAAGTTCATACAGGGGGATCTGGAAACACCATATATTTT.

J is TRBJ1-1 and V is TRBV28; D ambiguous. The V and J ends lost 6 bases and 2 bases respectively, with 19 bases between them. There are 16 residues in the CDR3. Looked up from germline, CDR1 is MDHEN and CDR2 is SYDVKM. This CDR3 is CASSSPRGSSNTEAFF. DNA of the CDR3: TGTGCCAGCAGCTCTCCGCGGGGTTCGAGTAACACTGAAGCTTTCTTT. The full variable domain, its missing parts supplied by reference TRBV28 and TRBJ1-1, is DVKVTQSSRYLVKRTGEKVFLECVQDMDHENMFWYRQDPGLGLRLIYFSYDVKMKEKGDIPEGYSVSREKKERFSLILESASTNQTSMYLCASSSPRGSSNTEAFFGQGTRLTVV.

The V call is TRBV28, the J call TRBJ2-6; 10 nucleotides agree with TRBD1. The CDR3 covers 16 residues. Trimming cost V 2 bases and J 4 bases; bases outside gene matches: 2. Germline-derived CDR1 and CDR2 are MDHEN and SYDVKM. CDR3 sequence (DNA): TGTGCCAGCAGTTTAGGGACAGGGGCCGGGGCCAACGTCCTGACTTTC. Translation gives CASSLGTGAGANVLTF.

This clonotype was seen a few times. V gene TRBV7-6 combines with J gene TRBJ2-3; D is possibly TRBD1 or TRBD2 (5 bases each). CDR3 length: 16 amino acids. CDR1 SGHVS and CDR2 FNYEAQ come from the germline V gene. Trimming took 3 bases from V and 3 from J, leaving 16 bases between them. The CDR3 coding sequence is TGTGCCAGCAGCTTTGGAACGGGGCTAATTACAGATACGCAGTATTTT. Translating it yields CASSFGTGLITDTQYF.

This clonotype was counted a few times. The chain recombines TRBV28 with TRBJ2-7, with D possibly being TRBD1 (6 bases). Deletions cut 6 bases from V and 5 bases from J, with 20 bases between. The CDR3 is 15 residues long. CDR1 is MDHEN and CDR2 is SYDVKM in the germline V gene. The CDR3 reads CASSIGGASPHEQYF. CDR3 nucleotide sequence: TGTGCCAGCAGCATAGGGGGAGCCAGCCCCCACGAGCAGTACTTC. The variable domain in full, completed from reference TRBV28 and TRBJ2-7, reads DVKVTQSSRYLVKRTGEKVFLECVQDMDHENMFWYRQDPGLGLRLIYFSYDVKMKEKGDIPEGYSVSREKKERFSLILESASTNQTSMYLCASSIGGASPHEQYFGPGTRLTVT.

There are many counts of this clonotype. This rearrangement joins TRBV12-3 or TRBV12-4 to TRBJ2-1; D is unclear. There are 13 residues in the CDR3. V shed 4 bases and J shed 6 bases, with 10 bases lying between them. The CDR3 coding sequence is TGTGCCAGCAGTTCTTGGCCGGGCAATGAGCAGTTCTTC. The encoded protein is CASSSWPGNEQFF.

In this sample, this clonotype turned up many times. It may be a read error: a sequence one base away is much more abundant. The V gene is TRBV7-2, the J gene TRBJ1-1; no definite D call. Germline CDR1 SGHTA, CDR2 FQGNSA. The V gene lost 1 base and the J gene lost 4 bases, with 7 bases spanning the gap. The CDR3 extends over 13 amino acids. CDR3 DNA sequence: TGTGCCAGCAGCTTAGAACAGACCACTGAAGCTTTCTTT. The encoded protein is CASSLEQTTEAFF.

This clonotype was seen many times. This CDR3 is CASSKGLAVQETQYF. Written as DNA, the CDR3 is TGTGCCAGCAGCAAGGGACTAGCGGTCCAAGAGACCCAGTACTTC. V usage is TRBV7-2 and J usage is TRBJ2-5, with TRBD2 identical over 11 bases. The CDR3 loop spans 15 amino acids. Unmatched junction bases numbered 3, after V lost 5 bases and J lost 1 base. Germline CDR1 and CDR2: SGHTA and FQGNSA.

This clonotype was detected ten times or more. This rearrangement joins TRBV5-4 to TRBJ1-5; the D gene is possibly TRBD1 (6 bases). V lost 0 bases to trimming and J lost 7 bases, with 11 bases between them. CDR3 length: 14 residues. Germline V gene lookup returns CDR1 SGHNT and CDR2 YYREEE (reference sequence). CDR3 in amino acids: CASSLVTGRQPQHF. CDR3 in DNA: TGTGCCAGCAGCTTGGTTACAGGGAGGCAGCCCCAGCATTTT.

This clonotype showed up many times. The rearrangement links TRBV28 to TRBJ1-2, with 7 bases aligning to TRBD1. Unmatched junction bases numbered 19, after V lost 4 bases and J lost 2 bases. Germline V gene sequence: CDR1 MDHEN, CDR2 SYDVKM. This CDR3 has 19 residues. As DNA, the CDR3 is TGTGCCAGCAGTTCCTCATTTGACAGGGCCCCTACGATCAACTATGGCTACACCTTC. It encodes CASSSSFDRAPTINYGYTF.

Ten or more counts support this clonotype. The chain combines TRBV19 with TRBJ1-1; 7 bases line up with TRBD1. Germline lookup yields CDR1 LNHDA and CDR2 SQIVND (reference sequence). V dropped 3 bases and J dropped 4; count of bases not matched to a gene: 2. The CDR3 is made up of 13 amino acids. The chain's CDR3 is CASSIYRGTEAFF. In nucleotides, the CDR3 is TGTGCCAGTAGTATCTACAGGGGCACTGAAGCTTTCTTT.

This clonotype was counted ten times or more. The J gene is TRBJ2-7, the V gene TRBV7-2; 11 nucleotides align to TRBD2. In germline, CDR1 is SGHTA, CDR2 FQGNSA. The CDR3 sequence is 15 residues long. Unmatched junction bases numbered 5, after V lost 3 bases and J lost 4 bases. The CDR3 region is CASSFGGLAAYEQYF. CDR3 coding DNA: TGTGCCAGCAGCTTTGGGGGACTAGCGGCATACGAGCAGTACTTC.

This clonotype was seen ten or more times. V gene TRBV7-2 combines with J gene TRBJ2-1; no definite D call. The CDR3 covers 16 residues. Trimming took 0 bases from V and 5 from J, leaving 14 bases between them. Per the germline V gene, CDR1 is SGHTA and CDR2 is FQGNSA. The CDR3 is CASSLANRIPNNEQFF. The DNA of the CDR3 is TGTGCCAGCAGCTTAGCTAACAGAATCCCCAACAATGAGCAGTTCTTC.

This clonotype has ten or more counts. V is TRBV7-2 and J is TRBJ2-7; D perhaps matches TRBD1 (5 bases). The CDR3 loop spans 15 amino acids. The germline V and J ends were trimmed by 5 bases and 2 bases, with 16 bases remaining between them. Germline loops: CDR1 SGHTA, CDR2 FQGNSA. The CDR3 here is CASSRKQVKTYEQYF. The DNA of the CDR3 is TGTGCCAGCAGCAGGAAACAGGTGAAAACCTACGAGCAGTACTTC.

This rearrangement joins TRBV7-2 to TRBJ2-1; 8 positions agree with TRBD1. Trimming removed 4 bases from V and 7 bases from J; junction bases left unmatched: 9. Germline V gene data show CDR1 as SGHTA and CDR2 as FQGNSA. CDR3 length: 15 residues. As DNA, the CDR3 is TGTGCCAGCAGCTATTGGACAGGGTCAAGAAATGAGCAGTTCTTC. It specifies CASSYWTGSRNEQFF. The whole variable domain, filled in from reference TRBV7-2 and TRBJ2-1, reads GAGVSQSPSNKVTEKGKDVELRCDPISGHTALYWYRQSLGQGLEFLIYFQGNSAPDKSGLPSDRFSAERTGGSVSTLTIQRTQQEDSAVYLCASSYWTGSRNEQFFGPGTRLTVL.

A few counts support this clonotype. The chain couples TRBV28 to TRBJ1-2, with 7 bases lining up with TRBD1. With 10 bases clipped from V and 3 bases from J, the junction kept 11 bases outside the gene matches. Per germline, CDR1 MDHEN and CDR2 SYDVKM. This CDR3 contains 14 residues. The CDR3 coding sequence is TGTGCCATCAGACAGGGAATCACCGACTATGGCTACACCTTC. It encodes CAIRQGITDYGYTF.

This clonotype was detected a few times. This chain links TRBV29-1 with TRBJ2-7, with 10 bases aligning to TRBD2. Per germline, CDR1 SQVTM and CDR2 ANQGSEA. V trimming: 3 bases; J trimming: 0 bases; junction bases outside the gene matches: 2. CDR3 length equals 14 residues. DNA for the CDR3: TGCAGCGTTGAGCCTAGCGGGAGCTCCTACGAGCAGTACTTC. It encodes CSVEPSGSSYEQYF.

This clonotype appeared many times. This chain connects TRBV6-6 to TRBJ2-7; 7 bases fit TRBD2. Germline V lookup: CDR1 MNHNY, CDR2 SVGAGI (reference sequence). V gave up 8 bases and J gave up 5 bases; unmatched junction bases: 9. This CDR3 is built from 13 residues. Here the CDR3 DNA reads TGTGCCAGCTACGGGGGGTTTGGCCACGAGCAGTACTTC. This translates into CASYGGFGHEQYF.

This clonotype was detected many times. The V call is TRBV7-6, the J call TRBJ2-7; 9 nucleotides line up with TRBD1. The V gene's germline CDR1 is SGHVS and CDR2 FNYEAQ. J gave up 3 bases and V 5 bases, and 5 bases lay outside the gene matches. The CDR3 is made up of 14 amino acids. The CDR3 sequence: CASSAGQGNYEQYF. The CDR3, as DNA: TGTGCCAGCAGCGCGGGACAGGGAAACTACGAGCAGTACTTC.

This clonotype has more than one count but fewer than ten. The V call is TRBV6-1, the J call TRBJ2-7, with 9 bases identical to TRBD1. This CDR3 region has 15 residues. In germline, CDR1 is MNHNS, CDR2 SASEGT. The V and J ends lost 1 base and 1 base, in that order; junction bases with no gene match: 2. CDR3 in DNA: TGTGCCAGCAGTGAAGTGGGACAGGGTTCCTACGAGCAGTACTTC. As protein: CASSEVGQGSYEQYF.

This clonotype came up many times. The gene calls are TRBV7-2 and TRBJ1-2; D is unresolved. CDR1 and CDR2 from the germline V gene are SGHTA and FQGNSA. The ends were cut back, 1 base at V and 2 bases at J, with 5 bases in the middle. The CDR3 consists of 13 residues. CDR3 nucleotides: TGTGCCAGCAGCTTAGTCCAAAACTATGGCTACACCTTC. Translation: CASSLVQNYGYTF.

The sample holds a few counts of this clonotype. The J gene is TRBJ1-5, the V gene TRBV28; maybe TRBD1 (5 bases). Looked up from germline, CDR1 is MDHEN and CDR2 is SYDVKM. V lost 8 bases and J lost 3, with 14 bases in between. The CDR3 length is 14 residues. CDR3 sequence reads: CASRRGGDNQPQHF. CDR3 DNA sequence: TGTGCCAGCCGTCGGGGGGGAGACAATCAGCCCCAGCATTTT.